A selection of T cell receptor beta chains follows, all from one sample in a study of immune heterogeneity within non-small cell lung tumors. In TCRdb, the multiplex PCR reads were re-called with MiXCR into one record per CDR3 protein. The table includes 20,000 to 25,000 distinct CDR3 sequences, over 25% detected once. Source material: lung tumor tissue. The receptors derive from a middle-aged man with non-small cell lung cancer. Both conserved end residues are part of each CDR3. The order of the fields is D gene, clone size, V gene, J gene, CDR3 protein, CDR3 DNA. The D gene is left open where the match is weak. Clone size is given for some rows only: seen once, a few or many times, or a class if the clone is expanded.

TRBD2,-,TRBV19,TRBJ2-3,CASSEIPGLAGGSDTQYF,TGTGCCAGTAGCGAGATCCCGGGACTAGCGGGAGGTTCAGATACGCAGTATTTT
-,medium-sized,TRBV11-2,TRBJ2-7,CASRNSGRSSYEQYF,TGTGCCAGCAGGAACTCCGGGCGGAGCTCCTACGAGCAGTACTTC
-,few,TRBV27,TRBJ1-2,CASSSRIGGAGGYTF,TGTGCCAGCAGTTCCCGCATTGGGGGGGCCGGGGGCTACACCTTC
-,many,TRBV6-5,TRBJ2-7,CASSYSGQGGEQYF,TGTGCCAGCAGTTACTCGGGTCAGGGTGGGGAGCAGTACTTC
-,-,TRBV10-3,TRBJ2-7,CAISGKTGREQYF,TGTGCCATCAGTGGAAAAACAGGGCGGGAGCAGTACTTC
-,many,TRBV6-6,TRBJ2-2,CASSYSAGTGELFF,TGTGCCAGCAGTTACTCGGCAGGCACCGGGGAGCTGTTTTTT
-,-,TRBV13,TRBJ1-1,CASRRTAMDTEAFF,TGTGCCAGCAGACGGACGGCGATGGACACTGAAGCTTTCTTT
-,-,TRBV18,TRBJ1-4,CASSPPPGSGEKLFF,TGTGCCAGCTCACCACCGCCGGGGTCAGGAGAAAAACTGTTTTTT
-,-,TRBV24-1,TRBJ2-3,CATSDFRGNMNTQYF,TGTGCCACCAGTGATTTTCGGGGGAATATGAATACGCAGTATTTT
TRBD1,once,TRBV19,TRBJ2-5,CASSTTRQGAGETQYF,TGTGCCAGTAGTACTACTAGACAGGGGGCAGGGGAGACCCAGTACTTC
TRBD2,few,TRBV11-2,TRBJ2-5,CASSFGGQETQYF,TGTGCCAGCAGTTTCGGGGGGCAAGAGACCCAGTACTTC
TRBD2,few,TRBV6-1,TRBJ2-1,CATLRGLAGVGEQFF,TGTGCCACCCTTAGAGGACTAGCGGGAGTGGGTGAGCAGTTCTTC
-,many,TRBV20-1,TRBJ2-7,CSARRTPAGYEQYF,TGCAGTGCTAGGCGGACCCCCGCGGGGTACGAGCAGTACTTC
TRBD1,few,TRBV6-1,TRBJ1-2,CASSEIAGDTGGRQTYGYTF,TGTGCCAGCAGTGAAATCGCTGGTGACACAGGGGGCAGACAAACCTATGGCTACACCTTC
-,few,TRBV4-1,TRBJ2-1,CASSQGDISYNEQFF,TGCGCCAGCAGCCAAGGGGACATATCCTACAATGAGCAGTTCTTC
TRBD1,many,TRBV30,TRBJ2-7,CAWVPGQGPQYF,TGTGCCTGGGTCCCGGGACAGGGGCCCCAGTACTTC
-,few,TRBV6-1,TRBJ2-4,CASSDTVRNIQYF,TGTGCCAGCTCGGACACCGTCCGAAACATTCAGTACTTC
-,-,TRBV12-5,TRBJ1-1,CASGLGRTNTEACF,TGTGCTAGTGGTTTGGGACGGACGAACACTGAAGCTTGCTTT
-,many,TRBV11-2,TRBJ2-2,CASPPGGGDTGELFF,TGTGCCAGCCCACCCGGTGGAGGAGACACCGGGGAGCTGTTTTTT
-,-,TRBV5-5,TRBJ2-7,CASKTETTYEQYF,TGTGCCAGCAAGACGGAGACTACCTACGAGCAGTACTTC
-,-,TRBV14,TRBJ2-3,CASSQGVGRGDTQYF,TGTGCCAGCAGCCAAGGGGTCGGTCGGGGAGATACGCAGTATTTT
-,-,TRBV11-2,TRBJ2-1,CASSLNQGSYNEQFF,TGTGCCAGCAGCTTAAACCAGGGCTCCTACAATGAGCAGTTCTTC
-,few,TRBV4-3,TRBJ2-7,CASSQGPPGRSTYEQYF,TGCGCCAGCAGCCAAGGCCCCCCCGGCAGGAGCACCTACGAGCAGTACTTC
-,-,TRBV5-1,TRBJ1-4,CASSLDQYAGKLFF,TGCGCCAGCAGCTTGGATCAGTACGCCGGAAAACTGTTTTTT
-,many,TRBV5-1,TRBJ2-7,CASADLPFKDSYEQYF,TGCGCCAGCGCCGACCTCCCTTTTAAGGACTCCTACGAGCAGTACTTC
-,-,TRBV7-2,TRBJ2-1,CASSWTDNEQFF,TGTGCCAGCAGCTGGACAGACAATGAGCAGTTCTTC
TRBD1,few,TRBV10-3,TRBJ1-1,CAMGTGGTEAFF,TGTGCCATGGGGACAGGGGGCACTGAAGCTTTCTTT
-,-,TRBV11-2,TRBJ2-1,CASSLVLASFRTDEQFF,TGTGCCAGCAGCTTAGTTCTGGCTAGCTTTAGGACAGATGAGCAGTTCTTC
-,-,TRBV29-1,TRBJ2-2,CSVEDLGTGELFF,TGCAGCGTTGAAGATCTGGGCACCGGGGAGCTGTTTTTT
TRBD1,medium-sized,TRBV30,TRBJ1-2,CAWRGWDRGYDGYTF,TGTGCCTGGAGAGGCTGGGACAGGGGATATGATGGCTACACCTTC
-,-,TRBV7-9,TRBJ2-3,CASSSFTDTQYF,TGTGCCAGCAGTTCCTTCACAGATACGCAGTATTTT
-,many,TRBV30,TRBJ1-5,CAWRGPDINQPQHF,TGTGCCTGGAGGGGTCCGGATATCAATCAGCCCCAGCATTTT
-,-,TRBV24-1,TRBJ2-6,CATSPSGANVLTF,TGTGCCACCAGTCCCTCTGGGGCCAACGTCCTGACTTTC
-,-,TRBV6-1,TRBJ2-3,CSSSEMYASSSTDTQYF,TGTTCCAGCAGTGAAATGTACGCGTCGTCTTCCACAGATACGCAGTATTTT
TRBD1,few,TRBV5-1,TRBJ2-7,CASSLLTGGTYEQYF,TGCGCCAGCAGCTTGTTGACAGGGGGGACCTACGAGCAGTACTTC
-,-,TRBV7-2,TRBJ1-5,CASSLGGDRRNQPQHF,TGTGCCAGCAGCCTAGGGGGGGATCGGCGTAATCAGCCCCAGCATTTT
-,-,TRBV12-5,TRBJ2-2,CASGLEGGTGELFF,TGTGCTAGTGGTCTCGAGGGTGGTACTGGGGAGCTGTTTTTT
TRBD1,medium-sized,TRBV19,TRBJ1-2,CASSPGQGSLGYTF,TGTGCCAGTAGCCCGGGACAGGGTTCCCTTGGCTACACCTTC
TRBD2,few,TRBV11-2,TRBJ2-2,CASSLGAGEGGELFF,TGTGCCAGCAGCTTAGGGGCGGGAGAGGGCGGGGAGCTGTTTTTT
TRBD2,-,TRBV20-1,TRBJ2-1,CSARKTSGYNEQFF,TGCAGTGCTAGGAAGACTAGCGGCTACAATGAGCAGTTCTTC
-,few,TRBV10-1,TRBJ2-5,CASSFGEETQYF,TGCGCCAGCAGTTTTGGGGAAGAGACCCAGTACTTC
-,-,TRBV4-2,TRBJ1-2,CASSQDEVGGYTF,TGTGCCAGCAGCCAAGATGAGGTGGGGGGCTACACCTTC